Following are 2 T cell receptor beta chains from one sample sequenced in a study of monozygotic twins with cystic fibrosis. Only in-frame clones appear in the TCRdb table, and some are missing; sequencing was by immunoSEQ multiplex PCR. There are tens of thousands of clones in the sample; around 90% occur only once, and under 0.3% lies in the top ten. Sequenced sample: blood. These receptors originate from a girl aged 2-10 years with cystic fibrosis.

In this sample, this clone turned up once. For the CDR3, the DNA is TGTGCCAGCAGTGAGGTCCGGGGAAACTATGGCTACACCTTC. It encodes CASSEVRGNYGYTF. V usage is TRBV2 and J usage is TRBJ1-2; D is unclear. Trimming pared 3 bases from V and 2 bases from J, leaving 10 bases between. There are 14 residues in the CDR3. Germline V gene data show CDR1 as SNHLY and CDR2 as FYNNEI.

The chain has TRBV6-5 and TRBJ2-7; the D call may be TRBD1 or TRBD2 (5 bases each). The CDR3 consists of 15 residues. The germline V gene has CDR1 MNHEY and CDR2 SVGAGI. V lost 0 bases and J 4 bases, leaving 13 bases between the germline ends. The CDR3 DNA sequence: TGTGCCAGCAGTTACTCGAGAGGGGCAGGTTACGAGCAGTACTTC. It encodes CASSYSRGAGYEQYF.